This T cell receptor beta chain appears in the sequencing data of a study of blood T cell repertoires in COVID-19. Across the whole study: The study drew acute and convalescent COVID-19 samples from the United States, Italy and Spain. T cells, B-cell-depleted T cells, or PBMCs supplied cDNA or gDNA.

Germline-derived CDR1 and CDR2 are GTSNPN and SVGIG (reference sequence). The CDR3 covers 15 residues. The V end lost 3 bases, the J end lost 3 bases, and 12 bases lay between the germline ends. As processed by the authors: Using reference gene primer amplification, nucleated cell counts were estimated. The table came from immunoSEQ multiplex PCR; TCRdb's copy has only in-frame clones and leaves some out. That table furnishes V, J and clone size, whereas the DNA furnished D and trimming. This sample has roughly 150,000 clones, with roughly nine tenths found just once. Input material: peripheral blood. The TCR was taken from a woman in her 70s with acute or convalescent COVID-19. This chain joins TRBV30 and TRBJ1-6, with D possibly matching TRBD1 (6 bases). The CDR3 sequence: CAWSPTGIYNSPLHF. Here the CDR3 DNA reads TGTGCCTGGAGCCCGACAGGAATCTATAATTCACCCCTCCACTTT.